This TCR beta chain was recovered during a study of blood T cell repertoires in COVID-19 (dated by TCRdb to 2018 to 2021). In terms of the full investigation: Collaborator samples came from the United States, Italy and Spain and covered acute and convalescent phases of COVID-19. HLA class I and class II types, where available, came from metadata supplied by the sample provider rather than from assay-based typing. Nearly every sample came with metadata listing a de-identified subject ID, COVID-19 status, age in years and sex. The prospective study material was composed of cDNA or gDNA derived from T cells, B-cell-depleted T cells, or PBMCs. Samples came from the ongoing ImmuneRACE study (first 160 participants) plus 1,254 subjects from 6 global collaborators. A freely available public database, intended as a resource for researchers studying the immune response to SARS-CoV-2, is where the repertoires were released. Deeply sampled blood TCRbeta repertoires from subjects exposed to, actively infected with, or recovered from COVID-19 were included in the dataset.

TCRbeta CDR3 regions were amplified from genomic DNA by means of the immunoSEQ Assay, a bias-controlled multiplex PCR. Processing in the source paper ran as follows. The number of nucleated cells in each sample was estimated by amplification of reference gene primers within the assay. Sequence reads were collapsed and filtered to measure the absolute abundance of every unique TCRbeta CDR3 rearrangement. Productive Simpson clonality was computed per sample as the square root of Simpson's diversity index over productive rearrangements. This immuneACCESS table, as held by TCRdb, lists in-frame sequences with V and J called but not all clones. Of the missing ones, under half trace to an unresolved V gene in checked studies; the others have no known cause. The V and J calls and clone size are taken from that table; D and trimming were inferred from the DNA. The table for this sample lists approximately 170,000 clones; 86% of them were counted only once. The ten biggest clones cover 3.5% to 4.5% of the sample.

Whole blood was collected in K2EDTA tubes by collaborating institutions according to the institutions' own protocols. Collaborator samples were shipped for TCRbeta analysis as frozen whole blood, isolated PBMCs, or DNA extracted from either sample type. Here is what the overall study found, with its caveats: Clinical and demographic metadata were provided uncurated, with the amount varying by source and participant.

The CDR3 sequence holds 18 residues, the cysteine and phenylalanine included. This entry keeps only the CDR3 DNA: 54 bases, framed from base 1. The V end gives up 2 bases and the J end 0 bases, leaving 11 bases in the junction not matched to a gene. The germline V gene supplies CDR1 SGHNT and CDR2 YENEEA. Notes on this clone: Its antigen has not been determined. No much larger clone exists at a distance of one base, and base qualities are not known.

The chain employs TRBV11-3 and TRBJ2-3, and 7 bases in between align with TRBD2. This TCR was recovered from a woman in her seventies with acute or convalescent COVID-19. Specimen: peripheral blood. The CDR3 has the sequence CASSLSGAFMSSTDTQYF. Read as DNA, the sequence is TGTGCCAGCAGCTTAAGCGGGGCATTTATGTCTAGCACAGATACGCAGTATTTT.